This T cell receptor beta chain was recorded in a study of shared clonotypes between healthy human individuals. Study results and limitations: The study generally estimated greater richness for naive than memory subsets. It was the non-shared clonotypes that had lower generation probabilities than clonotypes shared by all four donors.

Naive CD8 isolation took CD45RO-negative cells positively selected for CCR7 and excluded terminally differentiated effector memory CD45RA+ cells. This CDR3 is built from 14 residues. The J segment lost 4 bases and the V segment lost 6 bases, leaving 4 bases of the junction unmatched. Germline V lookup: CDR1 LNHDA, CDR2 SQIVND (reference sequence). The assay was immunoSEQ multiplex PCR, and TCRdb's table has in-frame clones only and misses some. Among about 820,000 clones listed, about 92% were seen once. A word on this clone: The antigen is undetermined.

The V and J genes are TRBV19 and TRBJ2-7; 12 bases are shared with TRBD2. Sequenced sample: naive CD8+ T cells sorted from blood. This clonotype was sampled from a young man in good health. Written as DNA, the CDR3 is TGTGCCAGTAGCACGACTAGCGGGGGTTACGAGCAGTACTTC. Translation: CASSTTSGGYEQYF.